The subject of this entry is one T cell receptor beta chain. The antigen is unknown. The data are from a study of OX40 agonist ivuxolimab in advanced cancers. Study-wide points: Doses of 0.1 to 3.0 mg/kg were accompanied by clonal expansion of CD4+ and CD8+ blood T cells by week 6.

Patients with autoimmune history or systemic immunosuppression were excluded. The germline V gene encodes CDR1 WNHNN and CDR2 SYGVQD (reference sequence). The V end was cut by 0 bases, the J end by 0 bases, with 9 bases between. CDR3 size: 16 residues. Data came from immunoSEQ multiplex PCR; TCRdb stores just in-frame clones and leaves some out. The table includes about 110,000 clones, less than 95% detected once. Material: CD4+ or CD8+ T cells sorted from blood, obtained in a trial of the OX40 agonist ivuxolimab. This chain links TRBV10-1 with TRBJ1-5; TRBD1 is a possible D gene (5 bases). This TCR was sampled from an adult with an advanced solid tumor such as melanoma, head and neck, liver or kidney cancer. The CDR3 protein is CASSESTEVSNQPQHF. For the CDR3, the DNA is TGCGCCAGCAGTGAGTCGACAGAAGTTAGCAATCAGCCCCAGCATTTT.